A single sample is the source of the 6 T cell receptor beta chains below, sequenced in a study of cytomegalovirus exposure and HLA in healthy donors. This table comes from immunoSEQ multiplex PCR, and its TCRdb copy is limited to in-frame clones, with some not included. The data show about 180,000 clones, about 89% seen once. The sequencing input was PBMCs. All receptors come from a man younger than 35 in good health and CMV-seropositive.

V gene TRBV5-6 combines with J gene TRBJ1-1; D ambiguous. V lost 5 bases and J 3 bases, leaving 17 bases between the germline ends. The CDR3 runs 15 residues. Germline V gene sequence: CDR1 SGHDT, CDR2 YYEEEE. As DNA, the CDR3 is TGTGCCAGCAGTCCCGAGCGTGGAGACGACACTGAAGCTTTCTTT. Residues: CASSPERGDDTEAFF.

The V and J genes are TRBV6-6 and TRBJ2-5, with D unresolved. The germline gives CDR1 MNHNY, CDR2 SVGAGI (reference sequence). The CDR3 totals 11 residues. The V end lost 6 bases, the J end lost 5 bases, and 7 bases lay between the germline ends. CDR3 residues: CASRVLETQYF. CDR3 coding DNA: TGTGCCAGCAGGGTACTGGAGACCCAGTACTTC.

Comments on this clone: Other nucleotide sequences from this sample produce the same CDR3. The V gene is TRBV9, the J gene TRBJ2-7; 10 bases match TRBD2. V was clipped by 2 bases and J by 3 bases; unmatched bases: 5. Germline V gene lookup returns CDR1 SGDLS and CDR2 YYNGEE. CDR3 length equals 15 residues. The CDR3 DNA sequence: TGTGCCAGCAGCGTCGGGGCTAGCGGGAGCTACGAGCAGTACTTC. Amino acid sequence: CASSVGASGSYEQYF.

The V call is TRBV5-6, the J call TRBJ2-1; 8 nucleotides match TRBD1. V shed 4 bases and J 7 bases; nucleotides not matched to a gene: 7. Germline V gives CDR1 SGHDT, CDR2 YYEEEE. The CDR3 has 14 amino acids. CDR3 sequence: CASSKTTGANEQFF. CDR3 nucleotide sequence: TGTGCCAGCAGCAAAACGACAGGGGCGAATGAGCAGTTCTTC.

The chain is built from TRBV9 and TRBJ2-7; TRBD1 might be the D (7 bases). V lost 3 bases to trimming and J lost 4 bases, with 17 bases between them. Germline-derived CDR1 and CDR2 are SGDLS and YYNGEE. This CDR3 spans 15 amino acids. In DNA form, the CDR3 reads TGTGCCAGCAGCGCGTCAGGGGGGCCCTCTTACGAGCAGTACTTC. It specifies CASSASGGPSYEQYF.

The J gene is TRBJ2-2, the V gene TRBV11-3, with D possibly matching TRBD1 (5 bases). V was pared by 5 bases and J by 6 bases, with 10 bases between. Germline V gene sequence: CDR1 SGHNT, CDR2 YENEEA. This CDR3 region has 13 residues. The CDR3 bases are TGTGCCAGCAGCGCCGGACAAGCCGGGGAGCTGTTTTTT. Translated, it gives CASSAGQAGELFF.